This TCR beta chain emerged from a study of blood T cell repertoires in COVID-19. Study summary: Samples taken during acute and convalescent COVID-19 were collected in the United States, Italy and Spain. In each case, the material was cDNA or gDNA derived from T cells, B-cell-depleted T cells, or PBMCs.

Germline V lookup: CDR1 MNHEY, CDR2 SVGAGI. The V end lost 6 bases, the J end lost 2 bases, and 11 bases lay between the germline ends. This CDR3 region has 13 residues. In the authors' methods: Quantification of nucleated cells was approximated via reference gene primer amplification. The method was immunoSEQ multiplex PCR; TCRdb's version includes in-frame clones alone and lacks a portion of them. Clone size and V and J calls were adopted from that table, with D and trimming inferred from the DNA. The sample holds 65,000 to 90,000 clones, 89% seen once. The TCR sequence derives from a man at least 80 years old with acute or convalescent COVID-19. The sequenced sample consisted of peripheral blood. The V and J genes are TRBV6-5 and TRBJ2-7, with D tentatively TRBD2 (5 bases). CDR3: CASSNGIAYEQYF. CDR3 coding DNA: TGTGCCAGCAGCAACGGGATCGCCTACGAGCAGTACTTC.